A single sample gave rise to the 29 T cell receptor beta chains below, sequenced in a study of blood T cells in healthy people across ages. Next came a second PCR, run for about 7 to 11 cycles, which used a sample-barcoded 5' primer along with a J-beta primer mix. TCRdb reprocessed the 5' RACE reads with MiXCR, giving one entry per CDR3 protein. The sample has about 1.6 million distinct CDR3 sequences; about 35% are singletons. The sequenced material came from blood. These receptor sequences come from a woman under 40 in good health.

This clonotype was detected only a few times. One junction end does not reproduce the germline sequence, and a read error may be involved. CDR3 protein: CASSFGLNTDAQYF. DNA of the CDR3: TGTGCCAGCAGTTTTGGGCTGAACACAGATGCGCAGTATTTT. The chain employs TRBV12-3 or TRBV12-4 and TRBJ2-3; D is undetermined. The CDR3 runs 14 residues.

This clonotype was detected only a few times. The chain combines TRBV29-1 with TRBJ1-4; possible D gene TRBD1, 6 bases. V dropped 6 bases and J dropped 4 bases, with 18 bases sitting between them. This CDR3 spans 15 amino acids. In germline, CDR1 is SQVTM, CDR2 ANQGSEA. The CDR3 reads CSVGKDRNRNEKLFF. The CDR3 DNA is TGCAGCGTCGGGAAGGACAGAAACCGTAATGAAAAACTGTTTTTT.

The chain couples TRBV29-1 to TRBJ1-1; 7 bases agree with TRBD1. This CDR3 comprises 12 residues. Trimming cost V 7 bases and J 4 bases; bases outside gene matches: 6. Germline lookup yields CDR1 SQVTM and CDR2 ANQGSEA. The CDR3 DNA follows: TGCAGCGGTGGGCAGGGGGGCACTGAAGCTTTCTTT. Translation: CSGGQGGTEAFF.

This clonotype was counted a few times. The chain recombines TRBV5-1 with TRBJ2-2, with D tentatively TRBD1 or TRBD2 (5 bases each). V lost 0 bases to trimming and J lost 4 bases, with 13 bases between them. The CDR3 totals 16 residues. Germline V gene data show CDR1 as SGHRS and CDR2 as YFSETQ. The chain's CDR3 is CASSLGRGVLTGELFF. The CDR3 DNA sequence: TGCGCCAGCAGCTTGGGACGGGGCGTTCTCACCGGGGAGCTGTTTTTT. Combining the CDR3 with reference TRBV5-1 and TRBJ2-2 gives the whole variable domain KAGVTQTPRYLIKTRGQQVTLSCSPISGHRSVSWYQQTPGQGLQFLFEYFSETQRNKGNFPGRFSGRQFSNSRSEMNVSTLELGDSALYLCASSLGRGVLTGELFFGEGSRLTVL.

The chain has TRBV20-1 and TRBJ2-5; D may correspond to TRBD1 or TRBD2 (5 bases each). Trimming took 2 bases from V and 5 from J, leaving 15 bases between them. The CDR3 is 14 residues long. Germline assignment: CDR1 DFQATT and CDR2 SNEGSKA (reference sequence). The CDR3, as DNA: TGCAGTGCTAGACGGGACCAAGGTCGTGAGACCCAGTACTTC. Its protein is CSARRDQGRETQYF.

This chain joins TRBV20-1 and TRBJ2-3; D ambiguous. Per germline, CDR1 DFQATT and CDR2 SNEGSKA (reference sequence). This CDR3 has 13 residues. V was cut by 6 bases and J by 0 bases, with 10 bases left in between. The DNA for the CDR3 is TGCAGTGCCCCAAAGCAGAGCACAGATACGCAGTATTTT. Amino acid sequence: CSAPKQSTDTQYF.

The CDR3 spells CASITGPDKTSGGYEQYF. The CDR3 DNA is TGTGCCAGCATCACGGGACCTGATAAGACTAGCGGGGGCTACGAGCAGTACTTC. This chain joins TRBV7-8 and TRBJ2-7; 12 bases are shared with TRBD2. Germline CDR1 is SGHVS and CDR2 is FQNEAQ. Germline trimming cut 7 bases from V and 3 bases from J; bases unmatched to any gene: 16. This CDR3 is built from 18 residues. The full variable domain, its missing parts supplied by reference TRBV7-8 and TRBJ2-7, is GAGVSQSPRYKVAKRGQDVALRCDPISGHVSLFWYQQALGQGPEFLTYFQNEAQLDKSGLPSDRFFAERPEGSVSTLKIQRTQQEDSAVYLCASITGPDKTSGGYEQYFGPGTRLTVT.

The rearrangement links TRBV19 to TRBJ1-2; weak D call: TRBD1 (5 bases). Germline CDR1 is LNHDA and CDR2 is SQIVND (reference sequence). V was cut by 8 bases and J by 2 bases, with 15 bases left in between. The CDR3 contains 14 residues. CDR3 residues: CASGSRGTNYGYTF. The DNA of the CDR3 is TGTGCCAGTGGGTCGCGGGGGACCAACTATGGCTACACCTTC.

The chain combines TRBV12-3 or TRBV12-4 with TRBJ2-1; D may be TRBD1 (6 bases). Trimming shortened V by 5 bases and J by 5 bases, and 7 bases separated the two germline ends. This CDR3 is built from 12 residues. The CDR3 DNA sequence: TGTGCCAGCAGTGGACAGCACAATGAGCAGTTCTTC. Its protein is CASSGQHNEQFF.

The chain carries TRBV6-2 or TRBV6-3 and TRBJ2-7; D tentatively fits TRBD1 or TRBD2 (6 bases each). Trimming cost V 4 bases and J 3 bases, with 19 bases left between them. The CDR3 is 16 amino acids. Germline loops: CDR1 MNHEY, CDR2 SVGEGT. CDR3 nucleotide sequence: TGTGCCAGCAGTTCCCTCGGGGGCATTGCCGTCTACGAGCAGTACTTC. Translating gives CASSSLGGIAVYEQYF.

J is TRBJ1-5 and V is TRBV21-1; the D call of TRBD1 is as the table states it, not checked on the DNA. TRBV21-1 is a listed pseudogene. This CDR3 comprises 15 residues. The CDR3 region has the DNA TGTGCCAGCAGCGGGGGGACAGGAGACTATCAGCCCCAGCATTTT. Its protein is CASSGGTGDYQPQHF.

This clonotype showed up many times. V usage is TRBV3-1 and J usage is TRBJ1-1; possible D gene TRBD1, 6 bases. V shed 4 bases and J shed 3 bases, with 12 bases lying between them. The CDR3 runs to 14 residues. CDR1 and CDR2 (germline): LGHDT, YNNKEL (reference sequence). The CDR3 sequence is CASSLGGRDTEAFF. The CDR3 DNA reads TGTGCCAGCAGCCTGGGGGGCAGGGACACTGAAGCTTTCTTT.

V gene TRBV27 combines with J gene TRBJ1-5; TRBD1 agrees at 8 bases. Germline loops: CDR1 MNHEY, CDR2 SMNVEV (reference sequence). The CDR3 is 16 amino acids. The trim removed 5 bases at V and 6 bases at J, leaving 12 bases unmatched. The CDR3 reads CASSPRTGRNSQPQHF. The CDR3 coding sequence is TGTGCCAGCAGTCCGCGGACAGGGCGGAATAGTCAGCCCCAGCATTTT.

The chain joins TRBV5-1 to TRBJ2-1, with D possibly being TRBD1 (6 bases). This CDR3 has 15 residues. The V end was cut by 5 bases, the J end by 2 bases, with 14 bases between. Germline loops: CDR1 SGHRS, CDR2 YFSETQ. This chain's CDR3 is CASSSVGTPYNEQFF. The CDR3, as DNA: TGCGCCAGCAGTTCCGTAGGGACACCCTACAATGAGCAGTTCTTC.

V and J are TRBV15 and TRBJ2-3, with D maybe TRBD1 (6 bases). V gave up 7 bases and J gave up 0 bases, with 23 bases separating them. The CDR3 runs 18 residues. Germline CDR1 and CDR2: LNHNV and YYDKDF (reference sequence). The CDR3 region is CATTPLLGQLTSTDTQYF. DNA of the CDR3: TGTGCCACCACCCCACTCTTAGGACAGCTGACTAGCACAGATACGCAGTATTTT.

This clonotype was counted a few times. This chain uses TRBV6-5 with TRBJ2-7; tentative D call: TRBD1 (6 bases). TRBJ2-5 matches the DNA end more closely, so the J call is doubtful. The CDR3 totals 13 residues. The germline CDR1 and CDR2 sequences are MNHEY and SVGAGI. CDR3 residues: CASRPRGVETQYF. The CDR3, as DNA: TGTGCCAGCAGACCCAGGGGCGTTGAGACCCAGTACTTC.

This clonotype has just a few counts. V is TRBV11-1 and J is TRBJ2-3, with D possibly TRBD2 on 6 matching bases. The length of the CDR3 is 17 residues. V dropped 5 bases and J dropped 3 bases, with 21 bases sitting between them. CDR1 and CDR2 (germline): SGHAT, FQDESV (reference sequence). This chain's CDR3 is CASSPWRGGGSTDTQYF. CDR3 in DNA: TGTGCCAGCAGCCCCTGGAGGGGCGGAGGGTCGACAGATACGCAGTATTTT.

As concerns this clonotype: Given the absence of the conserved phenylalanine or tryptophan at the CDR3 end, a read error is likely. The rearrangement uses TRBV20-1 and TRBJ1-2; D is unclear. Germline V CDR1 and CDR2: DFQATT, SNEGSKA (reference sequence). This CDR3 contains 13 residues. V lost 3 bases, J lost 7 bases, and 15 bases lay in between. The CDR3 loop is CSASVTSRGGYTL. Written as DNA, the CDR3 is TGCAGTGCTAGTGTGACATCTCGGGGTGGCTACACCCTC.

J is TRBJ1-2 and V is TRBV6-2 or TRBV6-3; D gene ambiguous. V lost 5 bases to trimming and J lost 0 bases, with 16 bases between them. Germline V lookup: CDR1 MNHEY, CDR2 SVGEGT. The CDR3 length is 16 residues. CDR3 nucleotide sequence: TGTGCCAGCAGTAGCCTAGTACTACAGACTAACTATGGCTACACCTTC. Translation gives CASSSLVLQTNYGYTF.

V usage is TRBV19 and J usage is TRBJ2-7; 13 positions agree with TRBD2. Germline lookup yields CDR1 LNHDA and CDR2 SQIVND (reference sequence). The V and J ends lost 6 bases and 2 bases, in that order; junction bases with no gene match: 4. The CDR3 has 15 amino acids. The CDR3: CASSWTSGRTYEQYF. For the CDR3, the DNA is TGTGCCAGTAGCTGGACTAGCGGGAGAACCTACGAGCAGTACTTC.

This clonotype was seen a handful of times. The chain links TRBV20-1 to TRBJ1-2; weak D call: TRBD1 (6 bases). Germline-derived CDR1 and CDR2 are DFQATT and SNEGSKA (reference sequence). Deletions cut 0 bases from V and 2 bases from J, with 13 bases between. The CDR3 consists of 15 residues. The CDR3 nucleotides are TGCAGTGCTAGAGATCTGACAGGAAAGAACTATGGCTACACCTTC. Its translation: CSARDLTGKNYGYTF.

This clonotype was counted between two and nine times. The chain is built from TRBV7-9 and TRBJ2-1; 11 bases match TRBD2. V lost 4 bases and J lost 7; bases outside the gene matches: 9. The CDR3 has 16 amino acids. Per germline, CDR1 SEHNR and CDR2 FQNEAQ (reference sequence). The CDR3 here is CASSSARLAGKNEQFF. The CDR3 nucleotides read TGTGCCAGCAGCTCCGCCCGACTAGCGGGGAAGAATGAGCAGTTCTTC.

This clonotype came up a few times. The genes are TRBV9 and TRBJ2-7; D may match TRBD1 or TRBD2 (6 bases each). Per the germline V gene, CDR1 is SGDLS and CDR2 is YYNGEE. This CDR3 has 14 residues. Trimming removed 4 bases from V and 5 bases from J, with 16 bases in between. In DNA form, the CDR3 reads TGTGCCAGCAGCCCTAGGGGGGCAAGCCACGAGCAGTACTTC. Translating it yields CASSPRGASHEQYF.

V and J are TRBV30 and TRBJ2-3; 11 bases line up with TRBD2. The germline gives CDR1 GTSNPN, CDR2 SVGIG (reference sequence). This CDR3 is 14 amino acids long. After removal of 7 bases from V and 2 bases from J, the junction contained 5 bases not matched to a gene. CDR3 sequence reads: CASLAGAHTDTQYF. DNA of the CDR3: TGTGCCTCACTAGCGGGGGCCCACACAGATACGCAGTATTTT.

This clonotype has only a few counts. A read error may be the cause here, since a much bigger clone is one base away. V gene TRBV20-1 combines with J gene TRBJ2-1; 9 nucleotides agree with TRBD2. The CDR3 contains 17 residues. V lost 5 bases to trimming and J lost 0 bases; unmatched junction nucleotides: 11. Germline CDR1 DFQATT, CDR2 SNEGSKA (reference sequence). In DNA form, the CDR3 reads TGCAGTGCTGAGGAACTAGCGGGCAAGAGCTCCTACAATGAGCAGTTCTTC. It translates to CSAEELAGKSSYNEQFF.

Comment on this clonotype: One end of the junction does not line up with germline, which may come from a read error. CDR3 region: CVSRPLAGGETQYF. The CDR3 region has the DNA TGTGTCAGCAGACCTCTAGCAGGGGGAGAGACCCAGTACTTC. The V call is TRBV12-3 or TRBV12-4, the J call TRBJ2-5; 7 bases are a match to TRBD1. There are 14 residues in the CDR3.

This clonotype appeared a few times. This chain connects TRBV14 to TRBJ2-3; the match to TRBD1 covers 8 bases. Per the germline V gene, CDR1 is SGHDN and CDR2 is FVKESK. The CDR3 totals 15 residues. V lost 0 bases, J lost 3 bases, and 2 bases stayed unmatched. The DNA of the CDR3 is TGTGCCAGCAGCCAAGACAGGGGGCCAACAGATACGCAGTATTTT. It translates to CASSQDRGPTDTQYF.

V is TRBV6-1 and J is TRBJ2-2; perhaps TRBD2 as D (7 bases). Germline CDR1 is MNHNS and CDR2 is SASEGT. The CDR3 totals 17 residues. V shed 5 bases and J shed 3 bases, with 19 bases lying between them. CDR3 coding DNA: TGTGCCAGCAGTCATCTAGGGGGGGCGCGGGACACCGGGGAGCTGTTTTTT. This encodes CASSHLGGARDTGELFF.

Regarding this clonotype: A junction boundary mismatches the germline segment, possibly from a read error. The chain links TRBV18 to TRBJ2-3; 9 positions match TRBD1. This CDR3 is built from 15 residues. Germline loops: CDR1 KGHSH, CDR2 LQKENI. CDR3 nucleotides: TGTACCAGCTCCCAACGGGACAGGGTGGCAGATACGCAGTATTTT. Translation: CTSSQRDRVADTQYF.